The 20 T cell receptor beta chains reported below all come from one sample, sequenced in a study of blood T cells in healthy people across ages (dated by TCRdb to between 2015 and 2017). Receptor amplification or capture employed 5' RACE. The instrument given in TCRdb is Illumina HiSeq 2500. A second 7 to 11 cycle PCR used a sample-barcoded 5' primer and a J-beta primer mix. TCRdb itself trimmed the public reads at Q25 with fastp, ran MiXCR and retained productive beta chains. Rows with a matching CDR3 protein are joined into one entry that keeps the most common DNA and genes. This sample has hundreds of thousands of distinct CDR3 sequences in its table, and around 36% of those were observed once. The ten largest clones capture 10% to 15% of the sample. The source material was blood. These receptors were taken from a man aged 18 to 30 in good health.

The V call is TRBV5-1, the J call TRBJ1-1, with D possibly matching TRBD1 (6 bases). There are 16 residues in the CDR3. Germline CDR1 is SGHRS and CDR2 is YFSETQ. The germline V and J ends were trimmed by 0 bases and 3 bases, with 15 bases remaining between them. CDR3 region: CASSLVTGSPHTEAFF. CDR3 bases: TGCGCCAGCAGCTTGGTAACAGGGAGCCCGCACACTGAAGCTTTCTTT.

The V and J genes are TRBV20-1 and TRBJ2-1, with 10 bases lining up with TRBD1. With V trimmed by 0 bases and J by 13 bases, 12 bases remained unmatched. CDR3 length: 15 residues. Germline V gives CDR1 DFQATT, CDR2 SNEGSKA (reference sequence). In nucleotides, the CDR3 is TGCAGTGCTAGAGATCGGGACAGGGGCCAAGAGACCCAGTTCTTC. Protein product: CSARDRDRGQETQFF.

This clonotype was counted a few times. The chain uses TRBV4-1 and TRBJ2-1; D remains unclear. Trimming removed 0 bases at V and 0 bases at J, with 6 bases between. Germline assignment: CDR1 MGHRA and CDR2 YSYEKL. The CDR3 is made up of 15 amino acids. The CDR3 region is CASSQEHSSYNEQFF. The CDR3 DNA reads TGCGCCAGCAGCCAAGAACACAGCTCCTACAATGAGCAGTTCTTC.

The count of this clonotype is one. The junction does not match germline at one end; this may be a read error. The CDR3 DNA follows: TGTGCCAGCAGCTTAGTGGGGACAGGGGGCAATAAGCAGTTCTTC. Its translation: CASSLVGTGGNKQFF. The chain recombines TRBV7-2 with TRBJ2-1, with 12 positions matching TRBD1. The CDR3 is 15 amino acids. Looked up from germline, CDR1 is SGHTA and CDR2 is FQGNSA.

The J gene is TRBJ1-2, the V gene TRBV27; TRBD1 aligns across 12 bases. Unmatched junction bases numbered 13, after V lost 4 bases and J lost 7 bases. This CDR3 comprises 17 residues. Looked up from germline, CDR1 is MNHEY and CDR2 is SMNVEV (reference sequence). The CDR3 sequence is CASSSPGQGALGVGYTF. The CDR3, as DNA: TGTGCCAGCAGTTCGCCGGGACAGGGGGCGCTGGGGGTTGGCTACACCTTC.

The CDR3 spells CASSLFRPNPDDYGYTF. DNA for the CDR3: TGTGCCAGCAGCTTGTTTCGCCCGAACCCGGACGACTATGGCTACACCTTC. The gene calls are TRBV5-6 and TRBJ1-2; D ambiguous. CDR1 and CDR2 from the germline V gene are SGHDT and YYEEEE. V was trimmed by 1 base and J by 3 bases, leaving 19 bases between them. This CDR3 is 17 amino acids long. Full variable domain (outside the CDR3, taken from reference TRBV5-6 and TRBJ1-2): DAGVTQSPTHLIKTRGQQVTLRCSPKSGHDTVSWYQQALGQGPQFIFQYYEEEERQRGNFPDRFSGHQFPNYSSELNVNALLLGDSALYLCASSLFRPNPDDYGYTFGSGTRLTVV.

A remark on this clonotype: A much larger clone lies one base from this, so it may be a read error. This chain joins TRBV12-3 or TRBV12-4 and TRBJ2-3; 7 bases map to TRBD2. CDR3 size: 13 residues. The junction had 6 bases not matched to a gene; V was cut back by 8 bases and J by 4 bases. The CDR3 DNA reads TGTGCCAGCCGGGGGGAAAACGCAGATACGCAGTATTTT. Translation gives CASRGENADTQYF.

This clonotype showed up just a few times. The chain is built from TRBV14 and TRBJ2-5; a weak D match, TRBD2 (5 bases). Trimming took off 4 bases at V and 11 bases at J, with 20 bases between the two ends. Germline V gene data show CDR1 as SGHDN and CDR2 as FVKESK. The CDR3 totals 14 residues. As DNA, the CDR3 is TGTGCCAGCAGCCCACCGGGAAGGCTCCATGAGCAGTACTTC. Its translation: CASSPPGRLHEQYF.

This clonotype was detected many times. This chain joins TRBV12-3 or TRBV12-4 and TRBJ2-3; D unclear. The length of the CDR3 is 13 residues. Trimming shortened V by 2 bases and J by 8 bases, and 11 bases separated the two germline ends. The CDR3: CASSLQIPGTQYF. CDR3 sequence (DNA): TGTGCCAGCAGTTTACAGATCCCGGGTACGCAGTATTTT.

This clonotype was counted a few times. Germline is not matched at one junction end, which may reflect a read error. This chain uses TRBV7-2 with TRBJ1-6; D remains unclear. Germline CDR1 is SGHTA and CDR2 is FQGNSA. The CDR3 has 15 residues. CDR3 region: CASSSGRIYNSPPHF. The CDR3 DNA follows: TGTGCCAGCAGCTCCGGACGGATTTATAATTCACCCCCCCACTTT.

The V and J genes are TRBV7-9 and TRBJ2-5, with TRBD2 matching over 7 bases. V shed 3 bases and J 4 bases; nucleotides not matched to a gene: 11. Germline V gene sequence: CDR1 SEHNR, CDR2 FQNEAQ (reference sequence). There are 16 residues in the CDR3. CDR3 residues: CASSFRREGRGETQYF. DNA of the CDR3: TGTGCCAGCAGCTTCCGAAGGGAGGGGCGGGGAGAGACCCAGTACTTC.

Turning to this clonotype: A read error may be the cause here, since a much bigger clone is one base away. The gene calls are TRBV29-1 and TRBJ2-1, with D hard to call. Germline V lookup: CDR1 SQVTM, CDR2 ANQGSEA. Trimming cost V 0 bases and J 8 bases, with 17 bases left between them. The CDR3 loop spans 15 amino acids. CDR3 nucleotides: TGCAGCGTTGAAGAACGTGGGGTTCAAAGGGATGAGCAGTTCTTC. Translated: CSVEERGVQRDEQFF.

The CDR3 DNA is TGTGCCAGCTGCCTGGGAGCGGGGGAACAGCCCCAGCATTTT. It translates to CASCLGAGEQPQHF. The chain links TRBV2 to TRBJ1-5, with D maybe TRBD1 (5 bases). The ends were cut back, 8 bases at V and 7 bases at J, with 18 bases in the middle. The CDR3 is 14 amino acids. The germline gives CDR1 SNHLY, CDR2 FYNNEI.

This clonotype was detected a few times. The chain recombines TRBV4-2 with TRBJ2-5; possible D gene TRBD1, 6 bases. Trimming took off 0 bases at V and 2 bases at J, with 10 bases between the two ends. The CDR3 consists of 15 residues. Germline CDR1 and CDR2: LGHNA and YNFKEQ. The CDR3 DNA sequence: TGTGCCAGCAGCCAAGAGGGGGCAGTACAAGAGACCCAGTACTTC. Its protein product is CASSQEGAVQETQYF.

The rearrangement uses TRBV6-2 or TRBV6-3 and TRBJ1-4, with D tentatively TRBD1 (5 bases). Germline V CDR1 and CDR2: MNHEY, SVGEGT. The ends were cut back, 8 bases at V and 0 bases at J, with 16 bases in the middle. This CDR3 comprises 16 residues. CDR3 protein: CASASRDPATNEKLFF. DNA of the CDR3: TGTGCCAGCGCATCGAGGGACCCCGCAACTAATGAAAAACTGTTTTTT.

The CDR3 sequence is CASSYDWTGDERYF. CDR3 in DNA: TGTGCCAGCAGCTACGATTGGACAGGGGACGAGCGGTACTTC. The rearrangement links TRBV2 to TRBJ2-5; TRBD1 aligns across 9 bases. V shed 6 bases and J 13 bases; nucleotides not matched to a gene: 15. The CDR3 runs to 14 residues. Germline CDR1 SNHLY, CDR2 FYNNEI.

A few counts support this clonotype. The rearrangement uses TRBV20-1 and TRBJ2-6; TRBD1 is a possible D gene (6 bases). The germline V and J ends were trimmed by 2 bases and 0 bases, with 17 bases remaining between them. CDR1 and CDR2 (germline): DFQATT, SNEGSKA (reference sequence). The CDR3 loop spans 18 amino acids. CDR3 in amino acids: CSARPPPGVISGANVLTF. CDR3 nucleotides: TGCAGTGCTAGACCCCCGCCAGGGGTAATCTCTGGGGCCAACGTCCTGACTTTC.

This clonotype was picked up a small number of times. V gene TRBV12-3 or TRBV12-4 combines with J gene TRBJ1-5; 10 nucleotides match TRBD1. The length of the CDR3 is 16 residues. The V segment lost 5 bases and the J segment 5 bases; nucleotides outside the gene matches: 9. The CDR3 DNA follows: TGTGCCAGCAGTCCATCGGACAGGGGGTGGGATCAGCCCCAGCATTTT. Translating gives CASSPSDRGWDQPQHF.

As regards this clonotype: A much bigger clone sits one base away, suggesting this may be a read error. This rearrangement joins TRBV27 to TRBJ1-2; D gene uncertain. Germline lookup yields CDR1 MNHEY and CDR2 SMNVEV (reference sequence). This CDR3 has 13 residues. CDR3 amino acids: CASSLASTYGHTF. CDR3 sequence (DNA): TGTGCCAGCAGTTTGGCATCGACCTATGGCCACACCTTC.

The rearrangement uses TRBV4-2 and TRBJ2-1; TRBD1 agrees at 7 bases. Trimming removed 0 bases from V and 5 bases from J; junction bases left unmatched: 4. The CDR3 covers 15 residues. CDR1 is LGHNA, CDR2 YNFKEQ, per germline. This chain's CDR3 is CASSQEGDRNNEQFF. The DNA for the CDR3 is TGTGCCAGCAGCCAAGAAGGGGACAGAAACAATGAGCAGTTCTTC.